The 3 T cell receptor beta chains below all came from one sample that was sequenced in a study of blood T cells in healthy people across ages. It was with a sample-barcoded 5' primer and a J-beta primer mix that a second PCR of roughly 7 to 12 cycles was run. A single record per CDR3 protein comes from TCRdb applying MiXCR to the 5' RACE reads. The data contain roughly 1.5 million distinct CDR3 sequences, 42% of them singletons. Sequencing was carried out using blood. The receptors were sampled from a woman between 18 and 30 years old in good health.

Note on this clonotype: Its ends do not fully match the called genes, so a read error is possible. The chain employs TRBV7-7 and TRBJ2-5; 12 positions match TRBD1. Germline V gene sequence: CDR1 SSHAT, CDR2 FNYEAQ (reference sequence). The CDR3 totals 16 residues. This CDR3 is CASSSFRDRGPETQYF. The CDR3 nucleotides read TGTGCTAGCAGCTCCTTCCGGGACAGGGGGCCGGAGACCCAGTACTTC.

The chain uses TRBV6-6 and TRBJ2-1, with D hard to call. Trimming removed 7 bases from V and 0 bases from J, with 13 bases in between. The germline CDR1 and CDR2 sequences are MNHNY and SVGAGI (reference sequence). The CDR3 covers 15 residues. The CDR3 nucleotides read TGTGCCAGCATGGACGGGTGGAGCTCCTACAATGAGCAGTTCTTC. The encoded protein is CASMDGWSSYNEQFF.

The V and J genes are TRBV6-2 or TRBV6-3 and TRBJ2-3; 9 positions agree with TRBD2. V lost 5 bases and J lost 2; bases outside the gene matches: 2. The length of the CDR3 is 14 residues. The V gene's germline CDR1 is MNHEY and CDR2 SVGEGT. The CDR3 sequence is CASSGGRATDTQYF. The DNA for the CDR3 is TGTGCCAGCAGTGGCGGGAGGGCCACAGATACGCAGTATTTT.